A selection of T cell receptor beta chains follows, all from one sample in a study of identical twins. MiXCR, run by TCRdb on the 5' RACE reads, gives a single entry per CDR3 protein. The sample has about 730,000 distinct CDR3 sequences, less than 25% seen once. This sample also belongs to another study, concerning T cells expressing NK-cell markers.

The sample was PBMCs. The receptors were gathered from a woman aged 18-29 years in good health. The CDR3 runs from the conserved cysteine through the conserved F or W. Fields, in order: CDR3 protein, CDR3 DNA, D gene, V gene, J gene, CDR3 length, clone size. The D gene is left open where the match is weak. A row's size may be missing; if present it is once, few, many or a size class.

CDR3aa: CSATSGSYNEQFF
CDR3nt: TGCAGCGCGACTAGCGGGAGTTACAATGAGCAGTTCTTC
d_gene: TRBD2
v_gene: TRBV20-1
j_gene: TRBJ2-1
len: 13
abundance: many

CDR3aa: CASSQDGPLNTEAFF
CDR3nt: TGCGCCAGCAGCCAAGATGGTCCTCTGAACACTGAAGCTTTCTTT
d_gene: NA
v_gene: TRBV4-1
j_gene: TRBJ1-1
len: 15
abundance: NA

CDR3aa: CSARTRQETQYF
CDR3nt: TGCAGTGCAAGGACAAGGCAAGAGACCCAGTACTTC
d_gene: NA
v_gene: TRBV20-1
j_gene: TRBJ2-5
len: 12
abundance: few

CDR3aa: CSAPGLYNEQFF
CDR3nt: TGCAGTGCTCCAGGACTTTATAATGAGCAGTTCTTC
d_gene: NA
v_gene: TRBV20-1
j_gene: TRBJ2-1
len: 12
abundance: NA

CDR3aa: CASSSNPGRLYGYTF
CDR3nt: TGTGCCAGCAGTTCTAATCCTGGTAGGCTGTATGGCTACACCTTC
d_gene: NA
v_gene: TRBV28
j_gene: TRBJ1-2
len: 15
abundance: many

CDR3aa: CASSPSLKAYEQYF
CDR3nt: TGTGCCAGCAGCCCCAGTCTAAAAGCCTACGAGCAGTACTTC
d_gene: NA
v_gene: TRBV7-8
j_gene: TRBJ2-7
len: 14
abundance: NA

CDR3aa: CASSSYRGGREEQYF
CDR3nt: TGTGCCAGCAGCTCTTACAGGGGAGGGAGAGAAGAGCAGTACTTC
d_gene: NA
v_gene: TRBV7-9
j_gene: TRBJ2-7
len: 15
abundance: NA

CDR3aa: CASSYSTSGSVTEETQYF
CDR3nt: TGTGCCAGCAGTTACTCGACTAGTGGAAGTGTAACTGAAGAGACCCAGTACTTC
d_gene: NA
v_gene: TRBV6-2/TRBV6-3
j_gene: TRBJ2-5
len: 18
abundance: NA

CDR3aa: CASSQDSDRAYEQYF
CDR3nt: TGCGCCAGCAGCCAAGACTCAGACAGGGCCTACGAGCAGTACTTC
d_gene: TRBD1
v_gene: TRBV4-3
j_gene: TRBJ2-7
len: 15
abundance: NA

CDR3aa: CASSFRSGEETQYF
CDR3nt: TGTGCCAGCAGCTTTCGATCAGGGGAAGAGACCCAGTACTTC
d_gene: NA
v_gene: TRBV7-9
j_gene: TRBJ2-5
len: 14
abundance: few

CDR3aa: CASSDTGRVYNEQFF
CDR3nt: TGTGCCAGCAGCGATACGGGGAGGGTCTACAATGAGCAGTTCTTC
d_gene: TRBD2
v_gene: TRBV7-9
j_gene: TRBJ2-1
len: 15
abundance: NA

CDR3aa: CAIRAGPSSYNEQFF
CDR3nt: TGTGCCATCAGAGCGGGCCCTAGCTCCTACAATGAGCAGTTCTTC
d_gene: NA
v_gene: TRBV10-3
j_gene: TRBJ2-1
len: 15
abundance: few

CDR3aa: CATSRDRASYEQYF
CDR3nt: TGTGCCACCAGCAGAGACAGGGCCTCCTACGAGCAGTACTTC
d_gene: NA
v_gene: TRBV15
j_gene: TRBJ2-7
len: 14
abundance: many

CDR3aa: CASSVEAHVENSPLHF
CDR3nt: TGTGCCAGCAGCGTAGAGGCACACGTAGAAAATTCACCCCTCCACTTT
d_gene: NA
v_gene: TRBV9
j_gene: TRBJ1-6
len: 16
abundance: NA

CDR3aa: CASSYVGGTSYGYTF
CDR3nt: TGTGCCAGCAGTTACGTAGGCGGAACCTCCTATGGCTACACCTTC
d_gene: NA
v_gene: TRBV6-5
j_gene: TRBJ1-2
len: 15
abundance: NA

CDR3aa: CSARERDREQYF
CDR3nt: TGCAGTGCTAGAGAGAGGGATAGGGAGCAGTACTTC
d_gene: NA
v_gene: TRBV20-1
j_gene: TRBJ2-7
len: 12
abundance: few

CDR3aa: CASSPPGHGYGQETQYF
CDR3nt: TGTGCCAGCTCACCACCGGGACACGGGTACGGACAAGAGACCCAGTACTTC
d_gene: NA
v_gene: TRBV18
j_gene: TRBJ2-5
len: 17
abundance: few

CDR3aa: CASSLGRVSRDRDLEQYF
CDR3nt: TGCGCCAGCAGCTTGGGGAGAGTGTCGCGGGACAGGGACCTCGAGCAGTACTTC
d_gene: TRBD1
v_gene: TRBV5-1
j_gene: TRBJ2-7
len: 18
abundance: many

CDR3aa: CASSYSHSAEAFF
CDR3nt: TGTGCCAGCAGTTACAGTCACTCAGCTGAAGCTTTCTTT
d_gene: NA
v_gene: TRBV6-2/TRBV6-3
j_gene: TRBJ1-1
len: 13
abundance: few

CDR3aa: CASTHSGTGGSYTF
CDR3nt: TGCGCCAGCACCCATTCAGGGACAGGAGGAAGCTACACCTTC
d_gene: TRBD1
v_gene: TRBV5-1
j_gene: TRBJ1-2
len: 14
abundance: NA

CDR3aa: CASQGPEQYF
CDR3nt: TGTGCCAGCCAAGGCCCCGAGCAGTACTTC
d_gene: NA
v_gene: TRBV11-2
j_gene: TRBJ2-7
len: 10
abundance: NA

CDR3aa: CASKMTGGADTQYF
CDR3nt: TGCGCCAGCAAGATGACAGGGGGCGCAGATACGCAGTATTTT
d_gene: TRBD1
v_gene: TRBV5-1
j_gene: TRBJ2-3
len: 14
abundance: few

CDR3aa: CASRLWDRSTYEQYF
CDR3nt: TGTGCCAGCAGGTTATGGGACAGGAGCACCTACGAGCAGTACTTC
d_gene: TRBD1
v_gene: TRBV5-6
j_gene: TRBJ2-7
len: 15
abundance: few

CDR3aa: CASSPDRVSFSDGYTF
CDR3nt: TGTGCCAGCTCACCGGACAGAGTATCTTTTTCCGATGGCTACACCTTC
d_gene: NA
v_gene: TRBV18
j_gene: TRBJ1-2
len: 16
abundance: many